These 8 T cell receptor beta chains originate from one sample sequenced in a study of cytomegalovirus exposure and HLA in healthy donors. The PCR contained 60 Vbeta and 13 Jbeta primers. Method: immunoSEQ multiplex PCR; TCRdb's copy keeps in-frame clones and lacks some. Here the sample spans approximately 150,000 clones, around 78% being singletons. What was sequenced was PBMCs. These receptors were collected from a woman aged 35 to 49 in good health and CMV-seropositive.

The CDR3 region is CASRVGTANLREQYF. The DNA for the CDR3 is TGTGCCAGCAGGGTTGGGACAGCGAACCTTCGGGAGCAGTACTTC. The chain has TRBV5-6 and TRBJ2-5; TRBD1 is a possible D gene (7 bases). The CDR3 is 15 amino acids. Looked up from germline, CDR1 is SGHDT and CDR2 is YYEEEE. Trimming removed 5 bases at V and 11 bases at J, with 25 bases between.

The chain is built from TRBV19 and TRBJ1-1; 7 bases match TRBD1. The CDR3 is 12 amino acids. The germline gives CDR1 LNHDA, CDR2 SQIVND (reference sequence). V was pared by 4 bases and J by 10 bases, with 6 bases of the junction left unmatched. CDR3 bases: TGTGCCAGTAGTAACGACAGGGCAAGAGCTTTCTTT. This codes for CASSNDRARAFF.

The J gene is TRBJ1-4, the V gene TRBV15, with TRBD1 matching 9 bases. The CDR3 sequence is 16 residues long. Germline CDR1 LNHNV, CDR2 YYDKDF (reference sequence). The V and J ends lost 0 bases and 8 bases, in that order; junction bases with no gene match: 7. DNA for the CDR3: TGTGCCACCAGCAGAGATTTGGGGACAGGGCAAGAAAAACTGTTTTTT. Its translation is CATSRDLGTGQEKLFF.

The chain links TRBV15 to TRBJ2-1; TRBD2 might be the D (7 bases). V gave up 1 base and J gave up 8 bases, with 21 bases separating them. In germline, CDR1 is LNHNV, CDR2 YYDKDF (reference sequence). The CDR3 covers 17 residues. The CDR3 bases are TGTGCCACCAGCAGAGGGTTGGCGGGGGCCGCCGGGGATGAGCAGTTCTTC. It yields the protein CATSRGLAGAAGDEQFF.

The CDR3 loop reads CASSRDREWGYTF. The DNA of the CDR3 is TGTGCCAGCTCACGGGACAGGGAATGGGGCTACACCTTC. The genes are TRBV18 and TRBJ1-2; 9 bases match TRBD1. The CDR3 has 13 residues. Germline CDR1 is KGHSH and CDR2 is LQKENI. The trim removed 4 bases at V and 8 bases at J, leaving 5 bases unmatched.

This chain uses TRBV5-1 with TRBJ2-2; 7 nucleotides agree with TRBD1. This CDR3 region has 16 residues. Germline V CDR1 and CDR2: SGHRS, YFSETQ. After removal of 4 bases from V and 0 bases from J, the junction contained 6 bases not matched to a gene. CDR3 DNA sequence: TGCGCCAGCAGCCGAATTACAGGGGCGAACACCGGGGAGCTGTTTTTT. Translation gives CASSRITGANTGELFF. Complete variable domain (other parts from reference TRBV5-1 and TRBJ2-2): KAGVTQTPRYLIKTRGQQVTLSCSPISGHRSVSWYQQTPGQGLQFLFEYFSETQRNKGNFPGRFSGRQFSNSRSEMNVSTLELGDSALYLCASSRITGANTGELFFGEGSRLTVL.

For the CDR3, the DNA is TGTGCCTGGAGTATTGGACAGGGGCTTGTATGGCCCCAGCATTTT. This encodes CAWSIGQGLVWPQHF. This chain links TRBV30 with TRBJ1-5; 9 positions match TRBD1. Germline assignment: CDR1 GTSNPN and CDR2 SVGIG (reference sequence). J gave up 9 bases and V 2 bases, and 11 bases lay outside the gene matches. The CDR3 runs 15 residues.

The chain carries TRBV7-2 and TRBJ1-2; the D gene is possibly TRBD1 (5 bases). Trimming removed 0 bases at V and 8 bases at J, with 13 bases between. There are 14 residues in the CDR3. In germline, CDR1 is SGHTA, CDR2 FQGNSA. CDR3 coding DNA: TGTGCCAGCAGCTTAGCGGTCCCCCGGGGGGGCTACACCTTC. It codes for CASSLAVPRGGYTF.